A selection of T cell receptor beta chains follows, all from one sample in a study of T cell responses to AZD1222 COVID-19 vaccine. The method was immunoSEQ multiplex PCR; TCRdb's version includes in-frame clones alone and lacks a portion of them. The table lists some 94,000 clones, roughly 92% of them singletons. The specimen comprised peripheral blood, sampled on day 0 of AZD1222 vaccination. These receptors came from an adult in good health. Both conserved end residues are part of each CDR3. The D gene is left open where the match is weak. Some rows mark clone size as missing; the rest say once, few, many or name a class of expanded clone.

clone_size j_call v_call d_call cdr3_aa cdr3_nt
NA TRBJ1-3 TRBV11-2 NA CASSRYQSSGNTIYF TGTGCCAGCAGCCGCTACCAGAGCTCTGGAAACACCATATATTTT
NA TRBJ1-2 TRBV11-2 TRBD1 CASSLGRGNYGYTF TGTGCCAGCAGCTTAGGCAGGGGGAACTATGGCTACACCTTC
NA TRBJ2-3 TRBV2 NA CASSLISTSRDTQYF TGTGCCAGCAGTTTAATTTCGACTAGTAGAGATACGCAGTATTTT
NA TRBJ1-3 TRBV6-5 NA CASSYGSGGNTIYF TGTGCCAGCAGTTACGGCTCGGGGGGAAACACCATATATTTT
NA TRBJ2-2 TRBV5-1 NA CASSLRGSGQGTGELFF TGCGCCAGCAGCTTGAGGGGGAGCGGGCAGGGCACCGGGGAGCTGTTTTTT
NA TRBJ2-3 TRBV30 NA CAWMGLSVTDTQYF TGTGCCTGGATGGGGCTTTCGGTCACAGATACGCAGTATTTT
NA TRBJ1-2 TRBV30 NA CAWSLGDGRYGYTF TGTGCCTGGAGCCTCGGAGACGGAAGATATGGCTACACCTTC
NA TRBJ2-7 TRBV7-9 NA CASSSYHGDQYF TGTGCCAGCAGCTCATACCACGGTGACCAGTACTTC
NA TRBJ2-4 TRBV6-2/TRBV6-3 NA CASSGLTGFLGNIQYF TGTGCCAGCAGTGGGCTTACAGGGTTTTTAGGAAACATTCAGTACTTC
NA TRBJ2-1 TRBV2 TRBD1 CASSFRDRGIYNEQFF TGTGCCAGCAGTTTCCGAGACAGGGGGATATACAATGAGCAGTTCTTC
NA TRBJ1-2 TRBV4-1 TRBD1 CASSHSGTEMNGYTF TGCGCCAGCAGCCACTCTGGGACAGAAATGAATGGCTACACCTTC
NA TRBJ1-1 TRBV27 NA CASTPDRLNTEAFF TGTGCCAGCACCCCCGACAGGTTGAACACTGAAGCTTTCTTT
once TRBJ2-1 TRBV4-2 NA CASSQDARGVNEQFF TGTGCCAGCAGCCAAGATGCCAGGGGGGTCAATGAGCAGTTCTTC
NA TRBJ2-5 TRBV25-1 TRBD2 CASTQGGLETQYF TGTGCCAGCACCCAGGGAGGGTTGGAGACCCAGTACTTC
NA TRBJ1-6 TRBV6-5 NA CASSYSGSSYNSPLHF TGTGCCAGCAGTTACTCGGGGAGCTCCTATAATTCACCCCTCCACTTT
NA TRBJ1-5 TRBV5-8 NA CASSLETAHQPQHF TGTGCCAGCAGCTTAGAGACTGCACATCAGCCCCAGCATTTT
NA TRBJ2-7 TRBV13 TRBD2 CASSSPGTSGGSSYEQYF TGTGCCAGCAGCTCGCCTGGGACTAGCGGGGGGAGCTCCTACGAGCAGTACTTC
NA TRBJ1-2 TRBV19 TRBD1 CASIQSPGTAYAAYGYTF TGTGCCAGTATCCAGTCTCCCGGGACAGCTTATGCCGCCTATGGCTACACCTTC
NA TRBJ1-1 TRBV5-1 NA CASSLITKTPEAFF TGCGCCAGCAGCTTGATCACAAAAACCCCTGAAGCTTTCTTT